This T cell receptor (beta chain) is drawn from a study of OX40 agonist ivuxolimab in advanced cancers. This clone was detected once. Generated by immunoSEQ multiplex PCR, the TCRdb table keeps only in-frame clones and is missing some. The data hold some 83,000 clones, with over 90% observed a single time. Germline assignment: CDR1 LNHDA and CDR2 SQIVND (reference sequence). The trim removed 3 bases at V and 10 bases at J, leaving 1 base unmatched. The CDR3 runs 12 residues. The V gene is TRBV19, the J gene TRBJ2-1; 9 nucleotides align to TRBD2. This sequence originates from an adult with an advanced solid tumor such as melanoma, head and neck, liver or kidney cancer. The sequences come from CD4+ or CD8+ T cells sorted from blood, collected in a trial of the OX40 agonist ivuxolimab. CDR3 in amino acids: CASSIGLAEQFF. The CDR3 nucleotides read TGTGCCAGTAGTATCGGACTAGCGGAGCAGTTCTTC.